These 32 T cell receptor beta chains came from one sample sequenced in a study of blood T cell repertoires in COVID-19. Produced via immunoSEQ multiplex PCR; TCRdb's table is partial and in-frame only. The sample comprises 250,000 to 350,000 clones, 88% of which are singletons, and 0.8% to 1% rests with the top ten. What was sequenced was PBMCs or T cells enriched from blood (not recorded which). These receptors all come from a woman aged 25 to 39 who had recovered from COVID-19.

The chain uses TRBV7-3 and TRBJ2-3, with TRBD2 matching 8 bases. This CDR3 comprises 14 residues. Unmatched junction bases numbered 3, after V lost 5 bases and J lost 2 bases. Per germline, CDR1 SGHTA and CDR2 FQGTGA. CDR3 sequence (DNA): TGTGCCAGCAGCCCGGGGGGGAACACAGATACGCAGTATTTT. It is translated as CASSPGGNTDTQYF.

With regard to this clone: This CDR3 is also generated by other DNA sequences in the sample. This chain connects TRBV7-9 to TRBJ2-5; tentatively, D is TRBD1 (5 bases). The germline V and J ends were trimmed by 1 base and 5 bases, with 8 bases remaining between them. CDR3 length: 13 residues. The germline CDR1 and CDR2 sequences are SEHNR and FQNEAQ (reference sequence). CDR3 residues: CASSLVGAETQYF. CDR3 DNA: TGTGCCAGCAGCTTAGTAGGGGCGGAGACCCAGTACTTC.

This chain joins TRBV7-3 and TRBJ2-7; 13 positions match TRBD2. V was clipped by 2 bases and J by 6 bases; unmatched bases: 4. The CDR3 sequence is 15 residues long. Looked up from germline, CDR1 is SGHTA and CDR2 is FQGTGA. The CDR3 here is CASSLGTSGNSEQYF. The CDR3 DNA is TGTGCCAGCAGCTTAGGGACTAGCGGGAACTCCGAGCAGTACTTC.

The CDR3 spells CASSLLAGDEQYF. The CDR3 DNA is TGCGCCAGCAGCTTACTAGCGGGAGACGAGCAGTACTTC. This chain uses TRBV5-1 with TRBJ2-7; 11 bases are shared with TRBD2. CDR1 SGHRS and CDR2 YFSETQ come from the germline V gene. The CDR3 sequence is 13 residues long. V dropped 2 bases and J dropped 5; count of bases not matched to a gene: 0. Full variable domain (rest looked up from reference TRBV5-1 and TRBJ2-7): KAGVTQTPRYLIKTRGQQVTLSCSPISGHRSVSWYQQTPGQGLQFLFEYFSETQRNKGNFPGRFSGRQFSNSRSEMNVSTLELGDSALYLCASSLLAGDEQYFGPGTRLTVT.

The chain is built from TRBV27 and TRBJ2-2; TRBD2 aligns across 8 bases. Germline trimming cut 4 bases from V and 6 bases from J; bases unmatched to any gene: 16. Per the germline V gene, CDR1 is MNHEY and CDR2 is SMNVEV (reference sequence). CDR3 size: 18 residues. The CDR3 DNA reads TGTGCCAGCAGTTACGATAGCGGGAATCGGGTTTGGGCCGGGGAGCTGTTTTTT. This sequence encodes CASSYDSGNRVWAGELFF.

For the CDR3, the DNA is TGCGCCAGCAGCCAAACCCTGGCTGGCTACGAGCAGTACTTC. Its translation: CASSQTLAGYEQYF. The chain carries TRBV5-1 and TRBJ2-7; D remains unclear. Germline values: CDR1 SGHRS, CDR2 YFSETQ. Between the trimmed V and J ends, which lost 4 bases and 3 bases, there was a span of 14 bases. The length of the CDR3 is 14 residues.

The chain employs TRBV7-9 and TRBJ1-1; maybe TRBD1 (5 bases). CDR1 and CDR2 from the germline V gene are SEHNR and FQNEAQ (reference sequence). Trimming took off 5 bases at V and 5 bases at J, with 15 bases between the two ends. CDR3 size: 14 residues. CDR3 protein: CASSRRRGGTEAFF. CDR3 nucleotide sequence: TGTGCCAGCAGCCGCAGGCGGGGGGGTACTGAAGCTTTCTTT.

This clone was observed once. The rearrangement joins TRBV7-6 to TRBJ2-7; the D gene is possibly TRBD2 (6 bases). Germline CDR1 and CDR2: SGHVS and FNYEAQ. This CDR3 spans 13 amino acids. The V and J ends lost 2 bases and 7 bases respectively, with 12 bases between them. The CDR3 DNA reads TGTGCCAGCAGCTTATCTTCGGCGGGGGAGCAGTACTTC. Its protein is CASSLSSAGEQYF.

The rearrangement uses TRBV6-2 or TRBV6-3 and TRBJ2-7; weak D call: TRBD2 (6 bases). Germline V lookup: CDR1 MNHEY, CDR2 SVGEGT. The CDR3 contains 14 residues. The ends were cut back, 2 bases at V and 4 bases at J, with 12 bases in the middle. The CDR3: CASSYRTTDYEQYF. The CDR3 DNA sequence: TGTGCCAGCAGTTACAGGACTACGGATTACGAGCAGTACTTC.

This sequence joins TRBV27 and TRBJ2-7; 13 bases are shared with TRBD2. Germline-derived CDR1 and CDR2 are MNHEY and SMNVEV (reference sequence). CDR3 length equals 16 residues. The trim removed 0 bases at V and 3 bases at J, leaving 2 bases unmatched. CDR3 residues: CASSLSLAGGIYEQYF. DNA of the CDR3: TGTGCCAGCAGTTTATCACTAGCGGGAGGGATCTACGAGCAGTACTTC.

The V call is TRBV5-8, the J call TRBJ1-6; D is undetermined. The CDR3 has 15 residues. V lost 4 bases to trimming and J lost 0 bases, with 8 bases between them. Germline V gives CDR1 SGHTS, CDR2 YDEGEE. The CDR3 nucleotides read TGTGCCAGCAGCGTTAGATTCTCCTATAATTCACCCCTCCACTTT. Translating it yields CASSVRFSYNSPLHF.

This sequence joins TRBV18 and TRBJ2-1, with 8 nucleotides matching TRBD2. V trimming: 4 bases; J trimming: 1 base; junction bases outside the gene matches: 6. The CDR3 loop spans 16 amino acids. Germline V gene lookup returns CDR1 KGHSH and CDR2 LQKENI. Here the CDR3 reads CASSRYSGTSYNEQFF. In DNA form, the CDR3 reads TGTGCCAGCTCACGATATAGCGGGACGTCCTACAATGAGCAGTTCTTC.

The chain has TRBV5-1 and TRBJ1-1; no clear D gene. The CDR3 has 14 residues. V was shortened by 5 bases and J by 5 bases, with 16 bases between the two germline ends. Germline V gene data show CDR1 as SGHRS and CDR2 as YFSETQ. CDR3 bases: TGCGCCAGCAGGTGGTCATATCGCCGGACTGAAGCTTTCTTT. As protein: CASRWSYRRTEAFF.

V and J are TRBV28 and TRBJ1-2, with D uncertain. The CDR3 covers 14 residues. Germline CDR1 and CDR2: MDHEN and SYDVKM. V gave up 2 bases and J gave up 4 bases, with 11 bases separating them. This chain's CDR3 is CASSLIPSLYGYTF. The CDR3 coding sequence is TGTGCCAGCAGTTTAATCCCCTCACTCTATGGCTACACCTTC.

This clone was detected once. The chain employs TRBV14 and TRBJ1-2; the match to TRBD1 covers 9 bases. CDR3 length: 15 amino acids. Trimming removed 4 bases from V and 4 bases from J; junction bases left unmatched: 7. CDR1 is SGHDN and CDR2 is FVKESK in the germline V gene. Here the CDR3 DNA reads TGTGCCAGCAGCCCCGGGACAGGGTTAGCCTATGGCTACACCTTC. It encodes CASSPGTGLAYGYTF.

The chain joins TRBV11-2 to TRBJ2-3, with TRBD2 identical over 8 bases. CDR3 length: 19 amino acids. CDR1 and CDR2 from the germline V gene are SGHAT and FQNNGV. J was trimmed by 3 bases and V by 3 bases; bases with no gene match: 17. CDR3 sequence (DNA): TGTGCCAGCAGCTTCGCAGATATTCAAGGACTAGCTACGACAGATACGCAGTATTTT. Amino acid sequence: CASSFADIQGLATTDTQYF.

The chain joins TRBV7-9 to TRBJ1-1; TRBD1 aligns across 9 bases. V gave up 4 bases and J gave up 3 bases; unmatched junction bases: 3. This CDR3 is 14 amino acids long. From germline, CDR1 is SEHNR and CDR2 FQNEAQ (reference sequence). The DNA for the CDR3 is TGTGCCAGCAGCTCGACAGGGGGGGACACTGAAGCTTTCTTT. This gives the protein CASSSTGGDTEAFF.

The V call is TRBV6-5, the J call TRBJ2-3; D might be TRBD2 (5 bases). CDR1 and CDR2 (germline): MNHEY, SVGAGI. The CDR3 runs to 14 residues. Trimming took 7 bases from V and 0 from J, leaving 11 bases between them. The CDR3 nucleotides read TGTGCCAGCACCCTTAGCGAGAGCACAGATACGCAGTATTTT. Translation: CASTLSESTDTQYF.

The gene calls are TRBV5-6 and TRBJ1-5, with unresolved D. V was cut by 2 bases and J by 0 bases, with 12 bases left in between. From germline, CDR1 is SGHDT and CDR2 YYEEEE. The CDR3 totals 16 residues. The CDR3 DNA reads TGTGCCAGCAGCTTAATAGACTTCTATAGCAATCAGCCCCAGCATTTT. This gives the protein CASSLIDFYSNQPQHF.

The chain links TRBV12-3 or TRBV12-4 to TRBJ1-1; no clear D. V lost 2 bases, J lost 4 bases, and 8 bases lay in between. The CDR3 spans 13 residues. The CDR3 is CASSLSPGTEAFF. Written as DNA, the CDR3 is TGTGCCAGCAGTTTATCTCCGGGCACTGAAGCTTTCTTT.

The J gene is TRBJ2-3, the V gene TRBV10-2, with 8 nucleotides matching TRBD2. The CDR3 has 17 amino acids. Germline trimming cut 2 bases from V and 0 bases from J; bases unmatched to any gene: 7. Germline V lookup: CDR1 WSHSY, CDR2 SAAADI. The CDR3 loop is CASSEQLAVSSTDTQYF. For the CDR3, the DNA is TGCGCCAGCAGTGAGCAACTAGCGGTATCTAGCACAGATACGCAGTATTTT.

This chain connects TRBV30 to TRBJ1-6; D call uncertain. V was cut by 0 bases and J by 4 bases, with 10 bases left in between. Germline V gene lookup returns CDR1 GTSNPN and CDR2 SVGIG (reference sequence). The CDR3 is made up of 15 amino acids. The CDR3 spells CAWSVRQEYNSPLHF. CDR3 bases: TGTGCCTGGAGTGTACGTCAAGAGTATAATTCACCCCTCCACTTT.

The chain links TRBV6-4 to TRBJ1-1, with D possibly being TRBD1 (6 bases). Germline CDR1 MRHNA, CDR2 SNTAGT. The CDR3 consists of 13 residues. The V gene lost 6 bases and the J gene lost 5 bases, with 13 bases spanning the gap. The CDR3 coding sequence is TGTGCCAGCAGCGTAACAGGGTCGACTGAAGCTTTCTTT. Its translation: CASSVTGSTEAFF.

The chain's CDR3 is CASMANYGYTF. CDR3 nucleotide sequence: TGTGCCAGTATGGCCAACTATGGCTACACCTTC. The chain combines TRBV19 with TRBJ1-2; D gene uncertain. The CDR3 contains 11 residues. Germline-derived CDR1 and CDR2 are LNHDA and SQIVND (reference sequence). V lost 7 bases, J lost 2 bases, and 5 bases lay in between.

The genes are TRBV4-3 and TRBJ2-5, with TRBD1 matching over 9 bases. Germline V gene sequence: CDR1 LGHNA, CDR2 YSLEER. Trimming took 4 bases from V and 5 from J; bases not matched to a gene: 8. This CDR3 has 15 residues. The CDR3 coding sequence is TGCGCCAGCAGCCGAAGACAGGGGGAAACTGAGACCCAGTACTTC. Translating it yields CASSRRQGETETQYF.

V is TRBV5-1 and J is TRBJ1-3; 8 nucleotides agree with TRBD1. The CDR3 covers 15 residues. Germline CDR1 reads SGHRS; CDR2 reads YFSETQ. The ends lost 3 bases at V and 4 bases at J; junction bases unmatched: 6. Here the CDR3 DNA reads TGCGCCAGCAGCTCAGGACAGGGTGCCGGAAACACCATATATTTT. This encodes CASSSGQGAGNTIYF. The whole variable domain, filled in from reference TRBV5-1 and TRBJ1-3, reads KAGVTQTPRYLIKTRGQQVTLSCSPISGHRSVSWYQQTPGQGLQFLFEYFSETQRNKGNFPGRFSGRQFSNSRSEMNVSTLELGDSALYLCASSSGQGAGNTIYFGEGSWLTVV.

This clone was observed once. CDR3 nucleotide sequence: TGTGCCAGCAGCTTAGGGAGGGACGGTTATTCACCCCTCCACTTT. Translated, it gives CASSLGRDGYSPLHF. J is TRBJ1-6 and V is TRBV7-9; possibly TRBD1 for D (5 bases). Germline lookup yields CDR1 SEHNR and CDR2 FQNEAQ (reference sequence). The V gene lost 1 base and the J gene lost 8 bases, with 12 bases spanning the gap. This CDR3 contains 15 residues.

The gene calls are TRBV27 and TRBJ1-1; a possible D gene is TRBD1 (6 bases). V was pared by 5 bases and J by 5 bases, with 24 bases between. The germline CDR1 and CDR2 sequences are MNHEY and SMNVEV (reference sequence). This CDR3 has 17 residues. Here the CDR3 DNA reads TGTGCCAGCAGTACAATGGGGGGGGCTCTGAGCGGAACTGAAGCTTTCTTT. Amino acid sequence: CASSTMGGALSGTEAFF.

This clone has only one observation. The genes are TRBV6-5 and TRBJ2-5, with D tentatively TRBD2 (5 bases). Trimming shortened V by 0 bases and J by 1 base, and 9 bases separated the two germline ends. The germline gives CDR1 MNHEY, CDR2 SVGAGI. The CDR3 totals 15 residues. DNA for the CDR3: TGTGCCAGCAGTTACTCTGTCGGGATCCAAGAGACCCAGTACTTC. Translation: CASSYSVGIQETQYF.

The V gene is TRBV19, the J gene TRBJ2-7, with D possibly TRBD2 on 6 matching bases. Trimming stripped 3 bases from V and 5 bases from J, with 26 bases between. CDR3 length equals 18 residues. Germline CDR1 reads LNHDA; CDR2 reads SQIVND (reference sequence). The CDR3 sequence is CASSIGDGAIGEEDEQYF. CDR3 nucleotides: TGTGCCAGTAGTATTGGGGACGGAGCGATAGGGGAGGAGGACGAGCAGTACTTC.

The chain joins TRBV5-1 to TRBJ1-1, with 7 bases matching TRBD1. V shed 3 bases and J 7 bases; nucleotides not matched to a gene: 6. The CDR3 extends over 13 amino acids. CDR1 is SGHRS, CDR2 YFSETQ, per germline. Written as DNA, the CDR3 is TGCGCCAGCAGCTCCACAGGGGAAAGTGAAGCTTTCTTT. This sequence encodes CASSSTGESEAFF.

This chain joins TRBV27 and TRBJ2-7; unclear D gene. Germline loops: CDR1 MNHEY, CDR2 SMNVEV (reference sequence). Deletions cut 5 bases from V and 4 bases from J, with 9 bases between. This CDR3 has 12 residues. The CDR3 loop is CASSHSLYEQYF. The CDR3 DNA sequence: TGTGCCAGCAGTCATAGTTTGTACGAGCAGTACTTC.